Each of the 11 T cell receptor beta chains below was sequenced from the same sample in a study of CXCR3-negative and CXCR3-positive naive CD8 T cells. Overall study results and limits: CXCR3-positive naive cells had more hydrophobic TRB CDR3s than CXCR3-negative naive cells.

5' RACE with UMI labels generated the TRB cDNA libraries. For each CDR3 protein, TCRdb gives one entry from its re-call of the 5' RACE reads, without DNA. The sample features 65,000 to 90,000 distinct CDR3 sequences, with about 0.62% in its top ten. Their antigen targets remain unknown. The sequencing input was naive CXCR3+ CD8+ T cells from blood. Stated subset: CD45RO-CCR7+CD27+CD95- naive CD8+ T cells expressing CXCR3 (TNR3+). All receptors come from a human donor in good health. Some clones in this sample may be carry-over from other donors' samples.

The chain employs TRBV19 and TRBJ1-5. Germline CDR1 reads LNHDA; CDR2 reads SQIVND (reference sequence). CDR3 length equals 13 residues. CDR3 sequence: CASSIAQAKPQHF.

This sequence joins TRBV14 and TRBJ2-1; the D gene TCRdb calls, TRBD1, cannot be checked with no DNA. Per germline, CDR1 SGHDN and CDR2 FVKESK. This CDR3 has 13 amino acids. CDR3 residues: CASSQPGSNEQFF.

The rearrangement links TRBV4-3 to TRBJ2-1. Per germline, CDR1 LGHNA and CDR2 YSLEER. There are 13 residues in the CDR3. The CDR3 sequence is CASSQDGDDEQFF.

This CDR3 reads CASSLGGRGSGNTIYF. This sequence joins TRBV13 and TRBJ1-3; TCRdb gives TRBD1 as the D gene, but with no DNA this cannot be confirmed. CDR1 is PRHDT and CDR2 is FYEKMQ in the germline V gene (reference sequence). The CDR3 totals 16 residues.

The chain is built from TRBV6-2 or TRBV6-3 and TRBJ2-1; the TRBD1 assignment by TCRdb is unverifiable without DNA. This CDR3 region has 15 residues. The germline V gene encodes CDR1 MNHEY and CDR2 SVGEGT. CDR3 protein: CASNQLGTGGNEQFF.

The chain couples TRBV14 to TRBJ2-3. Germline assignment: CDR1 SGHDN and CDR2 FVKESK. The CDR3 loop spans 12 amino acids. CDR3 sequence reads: CASSQVVNTQYF.

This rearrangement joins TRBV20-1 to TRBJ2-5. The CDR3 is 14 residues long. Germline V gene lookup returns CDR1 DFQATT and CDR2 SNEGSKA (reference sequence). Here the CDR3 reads CSARPYRSQETQYF.

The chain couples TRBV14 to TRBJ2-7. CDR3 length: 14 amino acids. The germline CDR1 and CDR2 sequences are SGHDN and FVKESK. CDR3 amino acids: CASSRKGLNYEQYF.

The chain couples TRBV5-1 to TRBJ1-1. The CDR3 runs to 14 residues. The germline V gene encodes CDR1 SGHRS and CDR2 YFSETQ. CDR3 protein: CASSLWGSGTEAFF.

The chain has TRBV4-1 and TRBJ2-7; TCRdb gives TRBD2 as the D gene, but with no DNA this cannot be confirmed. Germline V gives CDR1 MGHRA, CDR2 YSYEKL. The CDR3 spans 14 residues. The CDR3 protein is CASSQEGLVYEQYF.

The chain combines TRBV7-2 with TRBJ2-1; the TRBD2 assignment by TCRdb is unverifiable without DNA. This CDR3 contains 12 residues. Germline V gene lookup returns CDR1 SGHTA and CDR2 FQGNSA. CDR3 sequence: CASSFGAHEQFF.